These 5 T cell receptor beta chains were all obtained from the same sample, sequenced in a study of T cells in Graves' hyperthyroidism and ophthalmopathy. Amplification targeted TCR beta CDR3 regions from RNA transcripts. The HTBI set primed first-round TCR CDR3 RT-PCR. From the multiplex PCR reads, TCRdb called clonotypes with MiXCR, one entry per CDR3 protein. The sample holds about 640,000 distinct CDR3 sequences; less than 25% are singletons and the top ten take over 30%. Sequencing input: blood. These receptors were obtained from a man between 25 and 39 years old with Graves' ophthalmopathy.

V and J are TRBV28 and TRBJ2-7; possible D gene TRBD1, 6 bases. Germline CDR1 reads MDHEN; CDR2 reads SYDVKM. CDR3 length: 13 residues. Deletions cut 7 bases from V and 2 bases from J, with 12 bases between. The CDR3 here is CASNPGQTYEQYF. In DNA form, the CDR3 reads TGTGCCAGCAATCCAGGACAGACCTACGAGCAGTACTTC. Complete variable domain (other parts from reference TRBV28 and TRBJ2-7): DVKVTQSSRYLVKRTGEKVFLECVQDMDHENMFWYRQDPGLGLRLIYFSYDVKMKEKGDIPEGYSVSREKKERFSLILESASTNQTSMYLCASNPGQTYEQYFGPGTRLTVT.

This clonotype has ten or more counts. The germline gene is not matched at one end of the junction; a read error may be the cause. This rearrangement joins TRBV5-1 to TRBJ2-7, with D perhaps given as TRBD1 or TRBD2 (6 bases each). Germline CDR1 is SGHRS and CDR2 is YFSETQ. The CDR3 length is 14 residues. DNA for the CDR3: TGTGCCAGCAGCCTGGGGGGCACCTCCTACGAGCAGTACTTC. This encodes CASSLGGTSYEQYF.

The gene calls are TRBV12-5 and TRBJ1-1; D unresolved. Germline values: CDR1 LGHNT, CDR2 FRNRAP. CDR3 length: 13 residues. V was clipped by 7 bases and J by 0 bases, with 9 bases between them. CDR3 DNA: TGTGCTAGTGCAGCTACCATGAACACTGAAGCTTTCTTT. This sequence encodes CASAATMNTEAFF.

The chain is built from TRBV10-2 and TRBJ2-7; 7 bases map to TRBD2. The length of the CDR3 is 15 residues. Germline CDR1 WSHSY, CDR2 SAAADI. Germline trimming cut 7 bases from V and 4 bases from J; bases unmatched to any gene: 13. CDR3 sequence reads: CASTFDFAGEYEQYF. The CDR3 nucleotides read TGCGCCAGCACTTTCGATTTCGCGGGAGAGTACGAGCAGTACTTC.

This clonotype has more than one count but fewer than ten. The chain uses TRBV7-2 and TRBJ2-7; D gene unclear. V was pared by 5 bases and J by 5 bases, with 19 bases between. The germline CDR1 and CDR2 sequences are SGHTA and FQGNSA. The CDR3 is 15 residues long. The CDR3 nucleotides read TGTGCCAGCAGCGCAAGGTCAGGCGGTTTTCACGAGCAGTACTTC. It encodes CASSARSGGFHEQYF. The full variable domain, completed using reference TRBV7-2 and TRBJ2-7, is GAGVSQSPSNKVTEKGKDVELRCDPISGHTALYWYRQSLGQGLEFLIYFQGNSAPDKSGLPSDRFSAERTGGSVSTLTIQRTQQEDSAVYLCASSARSGGFHEQYFGPGTRLTVT.